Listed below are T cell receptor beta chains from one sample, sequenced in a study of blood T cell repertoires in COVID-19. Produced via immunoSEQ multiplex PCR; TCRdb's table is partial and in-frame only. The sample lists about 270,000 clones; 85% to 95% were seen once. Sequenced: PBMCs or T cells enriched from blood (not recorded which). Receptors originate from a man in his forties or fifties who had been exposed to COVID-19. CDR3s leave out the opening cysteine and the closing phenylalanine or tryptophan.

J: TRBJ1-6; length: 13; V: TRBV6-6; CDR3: ASSYSNRRESPLH
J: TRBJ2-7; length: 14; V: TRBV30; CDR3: AWSASPGRGPNEQY
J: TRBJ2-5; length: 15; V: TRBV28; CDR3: ASSLSGVTSGKETQY
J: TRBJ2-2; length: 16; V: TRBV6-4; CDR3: ASSESGLAERNTGELF
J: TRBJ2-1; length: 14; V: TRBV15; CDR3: ATSRTSGSSYNEQF
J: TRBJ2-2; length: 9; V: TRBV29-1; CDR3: SVGGPGELF
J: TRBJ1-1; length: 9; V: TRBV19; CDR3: ASGTGPEAF
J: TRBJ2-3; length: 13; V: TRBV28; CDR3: ASSLMGQGTDTQY
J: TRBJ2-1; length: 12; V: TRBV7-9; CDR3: ASSLVGGYNEQF
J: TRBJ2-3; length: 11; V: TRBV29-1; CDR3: SVKPQYTDTQY
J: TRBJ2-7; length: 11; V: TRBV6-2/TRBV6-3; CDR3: ASSRTEPYEQY